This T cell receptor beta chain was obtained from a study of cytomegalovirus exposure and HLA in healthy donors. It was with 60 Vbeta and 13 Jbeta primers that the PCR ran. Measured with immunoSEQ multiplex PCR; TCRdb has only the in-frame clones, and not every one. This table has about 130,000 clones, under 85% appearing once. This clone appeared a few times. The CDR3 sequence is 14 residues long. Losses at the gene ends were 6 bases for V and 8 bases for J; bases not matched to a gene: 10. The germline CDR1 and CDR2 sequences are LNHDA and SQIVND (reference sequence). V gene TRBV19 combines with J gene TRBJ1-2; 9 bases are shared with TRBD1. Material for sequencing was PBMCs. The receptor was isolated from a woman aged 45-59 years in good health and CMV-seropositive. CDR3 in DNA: TGTGCCAGTAGCTTACAGGGGGCTATAAGGGGCTACACCTTC. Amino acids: CASSLQGAIRGYTF.